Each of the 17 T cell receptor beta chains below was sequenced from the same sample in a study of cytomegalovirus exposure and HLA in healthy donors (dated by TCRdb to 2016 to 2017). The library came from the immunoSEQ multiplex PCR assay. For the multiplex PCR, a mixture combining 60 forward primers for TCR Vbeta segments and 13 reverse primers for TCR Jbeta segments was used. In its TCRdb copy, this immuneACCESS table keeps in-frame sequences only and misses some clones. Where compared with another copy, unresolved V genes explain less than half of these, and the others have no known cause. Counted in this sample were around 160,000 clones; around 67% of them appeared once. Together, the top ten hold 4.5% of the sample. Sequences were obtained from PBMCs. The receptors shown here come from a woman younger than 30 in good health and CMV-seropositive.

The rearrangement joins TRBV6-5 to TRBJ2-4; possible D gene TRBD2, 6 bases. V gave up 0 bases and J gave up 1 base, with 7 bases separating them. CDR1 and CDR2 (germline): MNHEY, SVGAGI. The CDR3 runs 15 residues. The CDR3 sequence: CASSYSAGAKNIQYF. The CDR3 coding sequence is TGTGCCAGCAGTTACTCGGCGGGGGCCAAAAACATTCAGTACTTC.

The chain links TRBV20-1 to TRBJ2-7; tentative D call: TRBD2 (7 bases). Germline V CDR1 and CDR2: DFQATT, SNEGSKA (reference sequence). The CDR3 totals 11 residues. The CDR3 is CSGGGGYEQYF. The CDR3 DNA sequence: TGCAGCGGAGGGGGGGGCTACGAGCAGTACTTC.

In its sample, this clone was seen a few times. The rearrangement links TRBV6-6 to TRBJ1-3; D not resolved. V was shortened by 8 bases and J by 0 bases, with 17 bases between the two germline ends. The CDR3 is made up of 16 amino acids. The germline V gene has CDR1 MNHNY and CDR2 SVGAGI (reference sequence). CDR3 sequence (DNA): TGTGCCAGCCTCTATACCGGGATCAGCTCTGGAAACACCATATATTTT. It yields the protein CASLYTGISSGNTIYF.

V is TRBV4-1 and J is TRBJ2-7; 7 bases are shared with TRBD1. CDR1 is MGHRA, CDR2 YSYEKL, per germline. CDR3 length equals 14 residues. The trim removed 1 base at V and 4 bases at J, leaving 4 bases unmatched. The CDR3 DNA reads TGCGCCAGCAGCCAAGGCCGACAGGGATACGAGCAGTACTTC. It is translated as CASSQGRQGYEQYF.

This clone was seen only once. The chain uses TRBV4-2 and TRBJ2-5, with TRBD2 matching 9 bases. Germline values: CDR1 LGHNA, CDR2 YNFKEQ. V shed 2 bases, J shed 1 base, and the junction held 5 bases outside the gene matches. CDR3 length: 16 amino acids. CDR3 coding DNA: TGTGCCAGCAGCCAATATGCTAGCGGGGTCCAAGAGACCCAGTACTTC. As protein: CASSQYASGVQETQYF.

CDR3 bases: TGTGCCAGCAGCTTACAGGGAGCAGATGGCTACACCTTC. This sequence encodes CASSLQGADGYTF. The chain is built from TRBV5-4 and TRBJ1-2; D possibly corresponds to TRBD1 (6 bases). Germline V gene data show CDR1 as SGHNT and CDR2 as YYREEE (reference sequence). V dropped 2 bases and J dropped 6 bases, with 11 bases sitting between them. The CDR3 has 13 amino acids.

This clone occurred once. The CDR3 DNA sequence: TGTGCCAGCAGCTTACAAACGATTCTTCGGGAGACCCAGTACTTC. Its protein is CASSLQTILRETQYF. The chain employs TRBV7-9 and TRBJ2-5; no clear D gene. The CDR3 loop spans 15 amino acids. The V gene's germline CDR1 is SEHNR and CDR2 FQNEAQ (reference sequence). V lost 2 bases, J lost 5 bases, and 15 bases lay in between.

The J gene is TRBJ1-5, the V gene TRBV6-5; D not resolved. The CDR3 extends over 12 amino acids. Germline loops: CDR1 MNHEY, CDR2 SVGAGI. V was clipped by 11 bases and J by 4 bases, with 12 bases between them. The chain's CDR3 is CALGRPNQPQHF. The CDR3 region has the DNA TGTGCCCTGGGCAGGCCTAATCAGCCCCAGCATTTT.

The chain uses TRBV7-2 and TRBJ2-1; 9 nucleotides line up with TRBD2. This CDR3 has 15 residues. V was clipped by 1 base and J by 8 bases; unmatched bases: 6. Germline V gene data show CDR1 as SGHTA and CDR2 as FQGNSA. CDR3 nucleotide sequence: TGTGCCAGCAGCTTAGAAGCGGGAGGCCTTCATGAGCAGTTCTTC. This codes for CASSLEAGGLHEQFF. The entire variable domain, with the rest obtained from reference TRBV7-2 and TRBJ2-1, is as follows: GAGVSQSPSNKVTEKGKDVELRCDPISGHTALYWYRQSLGQGLEFLIYFQGNSAPDKSGLPSDRFSAERTGGSVSTLTIQRTQQEDSAVYLCASSLEAGGLHEQFFGPGTRLTVL.

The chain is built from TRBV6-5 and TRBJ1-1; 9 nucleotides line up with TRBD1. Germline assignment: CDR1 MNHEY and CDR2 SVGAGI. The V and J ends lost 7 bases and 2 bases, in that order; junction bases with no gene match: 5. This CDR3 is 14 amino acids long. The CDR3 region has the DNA TGTGCCAGCACCCAGGACAGGGGCAACACTGAAGCTTTCTTT. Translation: CASTQDRGNTEAFF.

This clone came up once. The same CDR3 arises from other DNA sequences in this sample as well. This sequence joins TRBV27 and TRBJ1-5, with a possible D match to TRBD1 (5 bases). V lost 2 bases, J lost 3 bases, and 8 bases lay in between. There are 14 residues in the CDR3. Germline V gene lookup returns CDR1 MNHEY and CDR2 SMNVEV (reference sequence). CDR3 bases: TGTGCCAGCAGTTTAAGGGGTTTCAATCAGCCCCAGCATTTT. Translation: CASSLRGFNQPQHF.

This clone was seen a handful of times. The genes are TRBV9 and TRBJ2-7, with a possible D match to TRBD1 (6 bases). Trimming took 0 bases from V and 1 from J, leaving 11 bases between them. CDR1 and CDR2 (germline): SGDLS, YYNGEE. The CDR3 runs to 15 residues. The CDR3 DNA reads TGTGCCAGCAGCGTAGCCTCAGGGGATTCCTACGAGCAGTACTTC. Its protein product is CASSVASGDSYEQYF.

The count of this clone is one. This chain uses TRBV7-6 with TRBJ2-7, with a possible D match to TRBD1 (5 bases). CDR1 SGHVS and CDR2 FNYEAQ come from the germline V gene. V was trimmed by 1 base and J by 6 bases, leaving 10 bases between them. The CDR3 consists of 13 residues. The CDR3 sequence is CASSLGPGPEQYF. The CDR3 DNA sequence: TGTGCCAGCAGCTTAGGTCCAGGGCCCGAGCAGTACTTC.

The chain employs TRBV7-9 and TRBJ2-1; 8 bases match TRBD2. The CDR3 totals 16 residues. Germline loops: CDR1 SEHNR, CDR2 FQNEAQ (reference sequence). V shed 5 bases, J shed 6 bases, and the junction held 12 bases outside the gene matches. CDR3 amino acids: CASSTPPTSGSNEQFF. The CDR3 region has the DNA TGTGCCAGCAGCACACCTCCTACCAGCGGGAGCAATGAGCAGTTCTTC.

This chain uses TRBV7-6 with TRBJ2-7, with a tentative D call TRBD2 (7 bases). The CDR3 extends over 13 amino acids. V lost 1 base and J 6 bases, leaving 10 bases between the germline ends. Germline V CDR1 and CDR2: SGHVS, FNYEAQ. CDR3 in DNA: TGTGCCAGCAGCTTAGGCGGGGGCGTCGAGCAGTACTTC. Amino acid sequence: CASSLGGGVEQYF.

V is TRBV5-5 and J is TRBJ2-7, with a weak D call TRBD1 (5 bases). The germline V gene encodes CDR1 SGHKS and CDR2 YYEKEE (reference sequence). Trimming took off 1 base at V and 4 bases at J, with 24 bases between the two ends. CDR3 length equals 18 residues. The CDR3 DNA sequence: TGTGCCAGCAGCTTGAATCGTATATTGGGGCAGGGTCGGTACGAGCAGTACTTC. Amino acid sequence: CASSLNRILGQGRYEQYF.

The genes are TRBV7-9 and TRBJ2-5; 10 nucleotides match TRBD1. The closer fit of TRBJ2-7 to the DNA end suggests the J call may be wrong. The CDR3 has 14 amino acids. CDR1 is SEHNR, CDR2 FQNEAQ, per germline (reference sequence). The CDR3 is CASSLADRGLEQYF. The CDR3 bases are TGTGCCAGCAGCTTAGCCGACAGGGGGCTCGAGCAGTACTTC.